The 24 T cell receptor beta chains listed next were all sequenced from one sample in a study of technical replicates of blood from several donors. Using immunoSEQ multiplex PCR, the repertoire was profiled, and TCRdb retains in-frame clones only, with some absent. The table has 95,000 to 100,000 clones, 96% seen once; the top ten hold roughly 0.19%. The specimen was T cells isolated from PBMCs. The origin of the receptors is a human donor in good health.

V is TRBV5-6 and J is TRBJ2-7; D remains unclear. V was pared by 1 base and J by 0 bases, with 5 bases between. The CDR3 runs 13 residues. Per germline, CDR1 SGHDT and CDR2 YYEEEE. CDR3 coding DNA: TGTGCCAGCAGCTTGCAGGACTCCTACGAGCAGTACTTC. It codes for CASSLQDSYEQYF.

In this sample, this clone turned up a few times. V usage is TRBV9 and J usage is TRBJ2-5, with D possibly matching TRBD2 (6 bases). V was pared by 5 bases and J by 5 bases, with 19 bases between. The V gene's germline CDR1 is SGDLS and CDR2 YYNGEE. This CDR3 is 15 amino acids long. CDR3 amino acids: CASSFGPTSSETQYF. CDR3 nucleotides: TGTGCCAGCAGTTTTGGACCAACTAGCTCCGAGACCCAGTACTTC.

The chain uses TRBV10-2 and TRBJ2-5, with D maybe TRBD1 (5 bases). Germline V CDR1 and CDR2: WSHSY, SAAADI. V lost 6 bases and J lost 1, with 12 bases in between. The length of the CDR3 is 14 residues. The chain's CDR3 is CASRKTVLQETQYF. DNA for the CDR3: TGCGCCAGCAGGAAGACAGTTCTCCAAGAGACCCAGTACTTC.

This sequence joins TRBV6-6 and TRBJ2-1; D gene uncertain. CDR1 MNHNY and CDR2 SVGAGI come from the germline V gene (reference sequence). The CDR3 length is 14 residues. Trimming stripped 2 bases from V and 9 bases from J, with 14 bases between. The CDR3 spells CASSYDQEEREQFF. The CDR3, as DNA: TGTGCCAGCAGTTACGATCAAGAGGAGCGTGAGCAGTTCTTC.

The chain has TRBV5-8 and TRBJ2-1, with unresolved D. V lost 2 bases and J 7 bases, leaving 13 bases between the germline ends. Germline-derived CDR1 and CDR2 are SGHTS and YDEGEE. The CDR3 covers 14 residues. In nucleotides, the CDR3 is TGTGCCAGCAGCTTTGAGTTTGTAGTTAATGAGCAGTTCTTC. Its protein product is CASSFEFVVNEQFF.

This clone was picked up one time. The J gene is TRBJ2-1, the V gene TRBV7-6; tentatively, D is TRBD2 (6 bases). Per germline, CDR1 SGHVS and CDR2 FNYEAQ. The CDR3 loop spans 15 amino acids. Trimming stripped 5 bases from V and 3 bases from J, with 14 bases between. The CDR3 is CASSASSESYNEQFF. The CDR3 DNA sequence: TGTGCCAGCAGCGCTTCTAGCGAGAGCTACAATGAGCAGTTCTTC.

The rearrangement joins TRBV9 to TRBJ1-2; no firm D call. Looked up from germline, CDR1 is SGDLS and CDR2 is YYNGEE. V was shortened by 8 bases and J by 5 bases, with 13 bases between the two germline ends. The CDR3 is made up of 12 amino acids. Here the CDR3 reads CASSRVRYGYTF. CDR3 bases: TGTGCCAGTTCGAGGGTGAGATATGGCTACACCTTC.

J is TRBJ2-2 and V is TRBV7-9, with 8 bases matching TRBD2. This CDR3 spans 14 amino acids. Germline V gene sequence: CDR1 SEHNR, CDR2 FQNEAQ (reference sequence). The trim removed 9 bases at V and 4 bases at J, leaving 7 bases unmatched. CDR3 DNA sequence: TGTGCCAGTTCGAGGACTAGCCGCACCGGGGAGCTGTTTTTT. This sequence encodes CASSRTSRTGELFF. The full variable domain, its missing parts supplied by reference TRBV7-9 and TRBJ2-2, is DTGVSQNPRHKITKRGQNVTFRCDPISEHNRLYWYRQTLGQGPEFLTYFQNEAQLEKSRLLSDRFSAERPKGSFSTLEIQRTEQGDSAMYLCASSRTSRTGELFFGEGSRLTVL.

The J gene is TRBJ2-7, the V gene TRBV7-2; the D gene is possibly TRBD2 (7 bases). There are 15 residues in the CDR3. In germline, CDR1 is SGHTA, CDR2 FQGNSA. Between the trimmed V and J ends, which lost 7 bases and 0 bases, there was a span of 16 bases. DNA for the CDR3: TGTGCCAGCACCAAGACAGGCGGGAGCTCCTACGAGCAGTACTTC. This codes for CASTKTGGSSYEQYF.

This clone came up once. This chain connects TRBV28 to TRBJ2-3, with TRBD2 identical over 7 bases. This CDR3 region has 17 residues. With 1 base clipped from V and 0 bases from J, the junction kept 7 bases outside the gene matches. Germline loops: CDR1 MDHEN, CDR2 SYDVKM. This CDR3 reads CASSLLGAGLSTDTQYF. The DNA for the CDR3 is TGTGCCAGCAGTTTATTAGGAGCGGGACTTAGCACAGATACGCAGTATTTT.

This chain joins TRBV10-3 and TRBJ2-3; the D gene is possibly TRBD2 (5 bases). This CDR3 region has 15 residues. Germline V gene lookup returns CDR1 ENHRY and CDR2 SYGVKD. The V end was cut by 6 bases, the J end by 2 bases, with 15 bases between. The CDR3 sequence: CAISAGEADTDTQYF. The CDR3 DNA reads TGTGCCATCAGCGCCGGGGAAGCGGACACAGATACGCAGTATTTT.

This chain joins TRBV5-6 and TRBJ2-3; TRBD2 aligns across 7 bases. Germline V CDR1 and CDR2: SGHDT, YYEEEE. This CDR3 comprises 16 residues. Trimming took 4 bases from V and 0 from J; bases not matched to a gene: 8. The CDR3 nucleotides are TGTGCCAGCAGCCCTCGCGGGGGATCGAGCACAGATACGCAGTATTTT. It codes for CASSPRGGSSTDTQYF.

The chain links TRBV6-5 to TRBJ2-2; weak D call: TRBD2 (6 bases). This CDR3 has 16 residues. Germline CDR1 and CDR2: MNHEY and SVGAGI. With 2 bases removed from V and 5 bases from J, the gap between germline ends came to 15 bases. The CDR3 region has the DNA TGTGCCAGCAGTTACCCACGGACGGGGGAAACCGGGGAGCTGTTTTTT. This sequence encodes CASSYPRTGETGELFF.

The rearrangement links TRBV18 to TRBJ1-4; D perhaps matches TRBD1 (6 bases). The CDR3 sequence is 14 residues long. V was clipped by 3 bases and J by 8 bases, with 13 bases between them. Germline V gene lookup returns CDR1 KGHSH and CDR2 LQKENI. The CDR3 protein is CASSPQQGEEKLFF. The CDR3 DNA follows: TGTGCCAGCTCACCCCAACAGGGTGAGGAAAAACTGTTTTTT.

V is TRBV6-5 and J is TRBJ2-5; D unresolved. The germline CDR1 and CDR2 sequences are MNHEY and SVGAGI. V shed 2 bases and J shed 2 bases, with 6 bases lying between them. There are 13 residues in the CDR3. The CDR3 DNA is TGTGCCAGCAGTTACGTGCAGCAAGAGACCCAGTACTTC. Protein sequence: CASSYVQQETQYF.

This rearrangement joins TRBV6-4 to TRBJ2-5; D might be TRBD2 (6 bases). From germline, CDR1 is MRHNA and CDR2 SNTAGT. This CDR3 comprises 15 residues. Trimming cost V 4 bases and J 3 bases, with 15 bases left between them. This chain's CDR3 is CASSGTGGQEETQYF. The CDR3 nucleotides read TGTGCCAGCAGTGGCACCGGAGGGCAAGAAGAGACCCAGTACTTC.

This sequence joins TRBV10-3 and TRBJ2-2, with a possible D match to TRBD1 (6 bases). V was shortened by 9 bases and J by 1 base, with 18 bases between the two germline ends. CDR3 length: 16 residues. CDR1 ENHRY and CDR2 SYGVKD come from the germline V gene. CDR3 nucleotide sequence: TGTGCCATAACTTTCTCCGGGACAATGAACACCGGGGAGCTGTTTTTT. Residues: CAITFSGTMNTGELFF.

The chain is built from TRBV19 and TRBJ1-4; TRBD1 matches 7 bases. CDR3 length: 17 amino acids. CDR1 and CDR2 (germline): LNHDA, SQIVND (reference sequence). The V gene end was trimmed by 3 bases and the J gene end by 3 bases; junction bases not matched to a gene: 10. The CDR3 sequence is CASSILLLGQPNEKLFF. CDR3 DNA: TGTGCCAGTAGTATTCTCCTCTTGGGACAGCCTAATGAAAAACTGTTTTTT.

This clone was observed once. The chain couples TRBV5-1 to TRBJ2-3, with D possibly TRBD2 on 6 matching bases. The CDR3 has 19 residues. Trimming shortened V by 4 bases and J by 5 bases, and 29 bases separated the two germline ends. Germline CDR1 is SGHRS and CDR2 is YFSETQ. CDR3 sequence: CASSPNGRRDLNSLDTQYF. CDR3 nucleotides: TGCGCCAGCAGCCCGAATGGTCGCCGGGACTTAAACTCCCTAGATACGCAGTATTTT.

CDR3 DNA sequence: TGCGCCAGCAGCCGAGGGGGCCGGAACAATGAGCAGTTCTTC. This encodes CASSRGGRNNEQFF. The chain uses TRBV4-1 and TRBJ2-1, with TRBD1 matching 7 bases. From germline, CDR1 is MGHRA and CDR2 YSYEKL. V lost 4 bases and J lost 5; bases outside the gene matches: 5. The CDR3 sequence is 14 residues long.

The chain has TRBV27 and TRBJ2-1; a weak D match, TRBD2 (7 bases). The CDR3 has 15 residues. Trimming removed 6 bases from V and 0 bases from J, with 12 bases in between. Germline loops: CDR1 MNHEY, CDR2 SMNVEV (reference sequence). For the CDR3, the DNA is TGTGCCAGCAGGGTCCGGGGGGCCTCCTACAATGAGCAGTTCTTC. Its protein is CASRVRGASYNEQFF.

The chain is built from TRBV18 and TRBJ2-2, with 8 bases identical to TRBD2. V trimming: 0 bases; J trimming: 7 bases; junction bases outside the gene matches: 7. Germline-derived CDR1 and CDR2 are KGHSH and LQKENI. The length of the CDR3 is 16 residues. As DNA, the CDR3 is TGTGCCAGCTCACCACCCAGCGGGAGAAATAACGGGGAGCTGTTTTTT. Amino acid sequence: CASSPPSGRNNGELFF.

The V call is TRBV7-9, the J call TRBJ2-5, with a weak D call TRBD2 (6 bases). The germline V gene encodes CDR1 SEHNR and CDR2 FQNEAQ (reference sequence). CDR3 length: 15 amino acids. The V end lost 8 bases, the J end lost 5 bases, and 21 bases lay between the germline ends. CDR3 bases: TGTGCCAGCTACTATAGCGGACGCGGAGGGGAGACCCAGTACTTC. This translates into CASYYSGRGGETQYF.

The gene calls are TRBV11-2 and TRBJ2-7, with a tentative D call TRBD1 (6 bases). CDR3 length equals 16 residues. In germline, CDR1 is SGHAT, CDR2 FQNNGV. Trimming pared 5 bases from V and 4 bases from J, leaving 21 bases between. CDR3 nucleotide sequence: TGTGCCAGCAGCCGCCGACAGGCCACTGGGATATACGAGCAGTACTTC. Amino acid sequence: CASSRRQATGIYEQYF.